This T cell receptor (beta chain) derives from a study of CD8 T cells in ankylosing spondylitis (dated by TCRdb to 2016 to 2017). Some background on the complete study: To find TCR variants linked to disease, the study profiled T cell receptor beta repertoires in ankylosing spondylitis patients and healthy donors. The whole study cohort included 85 to 120 healthy donors and 20 to 30 ankylosing spondylitis patients. Peripheral blood was sampled, and synovial fluid was additionally collected from ankylosing spondylitis patients.

The CDR3 sequence holds 11 residues, the cysteine and phenylalanine included. The entry retains the CDR3 DNA only, 33 bases that are in frame from base 1. The V end loses 6 bases and the J end loses 4 bases, and a stretch of 7 bases separates them. In the germline V gene (reference sequence), CDR1 corresponds to DFQATT and CDR2 to SNEGSKA. Sequencing was carried out with an Illumina HiSeq 2500. Quantitative 5'-RACE with molecular barcodes was used to prepare TCR beta libraries. The published analysis was carried out like this. A new computational method based on a probabilistic model of VDJ rearrangement was used to identify disease-linked TCR variants. In TCRdb, the public reads were trimmed at Q25 with fastp and aligned with MiXCR, with productive beta chains retained. Each CDR3 protein gets just one entry, which takes the most common genes and DNA from the rows behind it. The V and J calls shown here were made by TCRdb, not taken from the authors' results. The sample table records approximately 550,000 distinct CDR3 sequences; 9.5% to 15% of these occur just once. Approximately 6.3% of the sample is held by the ten biggest clonotypes.

Summary of the overall study and its limitations: A CD8+ phenotype was shown by the disease-linked clones, which were found at relatively low frequencies in peripheral blood. A TCR beta motif of eight highly homologous amino acid variants appeared characteristic of blood from ankylosing spondylitis patients. Some of the motif variants had been reported before in the synovial fluid and blood of reactive arthritis patients, a finding that suggests common disease-initiation mechanisms. Significant enrichment of the disease-linked clones was reported in matched synovial fluid samples from ankylosing spondylitis patients.

This clonotype was seen a few times. The antigen it recognizes is unknown. Base qualities are not recorded, but no much larger clone differs from it by a single base. The sample comprised blood, either unsorted or a sorted T cell fraction (not recorded which). The receptor was isolated from a male donor with ankylosing spondylitis. The chain is assembled from TRBV20-1 and TRBJ1-3; the D gene lacks a confident call. The sequence in DNA is TGCAGTGCCCCACTGGGAAACACCATATATTTT. It translates to CSAPLGNTIYF.